The 4 T cell receptor beta chains listed next were all sequenced from one sample in a study of blood T cell repertoires in COVID-19. The data were produced by immunoSEQ multiplex PCR, yet TCRdb's version contains in-frame clones alone and is incomplete. The data contain approximately 200,000 clones, about four fifths of them singletons. Material for sequencing was peripheral blood. All receptors derive from a woman between 35 and 50 years old with COVID-19, enrolled during active disease.

This rearrangement joins TRBV5-4 to TRBJ1-2; 7 bases are a match to TRBD1. This CDR3 comprises 15 residues. Germline CDR1 is SGHNT and CDR2 is YYREEE (reference sequence). Unmatched junction bases numbered 6, after V lost 4 bases and J lost 0 bases. The CDR3 region is CASSAGTASNYGYTF. The DNA of the CDR3 is TGTGCCAGCAGCGCCGGGACAGCGTCTAACTATGGCTACACCTTC. Full variable domain (outside the CDR3, taken from reference TRBV5-4 and TRBJ1-2): ETGVTQSPTHLIKTRGQQVTLRCSSQSGHNTVSWYQQALGQGPQFIFQYYREEENGRGNFPPRFSGLQFPNYSSELNVNALELDDSALYLCASSAGTASNYGYTFGSGTRLTVV.

The rearrangement links TRBV6-5 to TRBJ1-2; D not certain. This CDR3 is built from 15 residues. Germline CDR1 MNHEY, CDR2 SVGAGI. V gave up 5 bases and J gave up 0 bases, with 13 bases separating them. CDR3 DNA: TGTGCCAGCAGTATCGGCGCCGGAGCTAACTATGGCTACACCTTC. Amino acids: CASSIGAGANYGYTF.

The table lists this clone with many counts. The V call is TRBV19, the J call TRBJ1-3; 7 bases are a match to TRBD1. CDR1 LNHDA and CDR2 SQIVND come from the germline V gene (reference sequence). The J segment lost 0 bases and the V segment lost 7 bases, leaving 15 bases of the junction unmatched. This CDR3 has 18 amino acids. CDR3 loop: CASNTPPGQRSSGNTIYF. Here the CDR3 DNA reads TGTGCCAGTAACACCCCGCCGGGACAGAGAAGCTCTGGAAACACCATATATTTT.

V usage is TRBV11-3 and J usage is TRBJ2-1; D call uncertain. Deletions cut 1 base from V and 0 bases from J, with 10 bases between. Germline-derived CDR1 and CDR2 are SGHNT and YENEEA. The CDR3 is 16 residues long. The CDR3 DNA sequence: TGTGCCAGCAGCTTAGGACACCGAAGCTCCTACAATGAGCAGTTCTTC. Protein product: CASSLGHRSSYNEQFF.